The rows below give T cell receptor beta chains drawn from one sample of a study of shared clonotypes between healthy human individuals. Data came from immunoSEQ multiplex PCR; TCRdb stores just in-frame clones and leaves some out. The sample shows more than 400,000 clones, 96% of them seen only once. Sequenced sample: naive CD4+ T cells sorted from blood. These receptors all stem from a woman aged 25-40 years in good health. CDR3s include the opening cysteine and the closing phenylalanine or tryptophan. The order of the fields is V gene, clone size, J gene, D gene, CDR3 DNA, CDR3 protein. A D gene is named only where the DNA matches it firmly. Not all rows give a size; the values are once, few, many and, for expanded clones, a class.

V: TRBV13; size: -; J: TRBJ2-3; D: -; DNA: TGTGCCAGCAGCCCCCCCGACTGGGTTCTACCAGATACGCAGTATTTT; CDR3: CASSPPDWVLPDTQYF
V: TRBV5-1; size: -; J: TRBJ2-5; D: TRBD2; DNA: TGCGCCAGCAGCTTGGCACTAGCGGGAGACTGGATAGAGACCCAGTACTTC; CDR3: CASSLALAGDWIETQYF
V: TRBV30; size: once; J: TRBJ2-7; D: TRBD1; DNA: TGTGCCTGGAATCCGGGACAGTTCTCCTACGAGCAGTACTTC; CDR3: CAWNPGQFSYEQYF
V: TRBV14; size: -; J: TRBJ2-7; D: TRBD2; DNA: TGTGCCAGCAGCCAAGAAAGTCTTAGGCTAGCGGAAGTCTCCCCGTACGAGCAGTACTTC; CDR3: CASSQESLRLAEVSPYEQYF
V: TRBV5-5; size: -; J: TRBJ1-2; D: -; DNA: TGTGCCAGCAGCTTGGAGCACGCGCTGGGGTATGGCTACACCTTC; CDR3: CASSLEHALGYGYTF
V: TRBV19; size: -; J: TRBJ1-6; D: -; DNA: TGTGCCAGTAGATCACCCCTCCACTTT; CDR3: CASRSPLHF
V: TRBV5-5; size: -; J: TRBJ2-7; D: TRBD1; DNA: TGTGCCAGCAGCTCAAGGGGGCGGGTGTACGAGCAGTACTTC; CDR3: CASSSRGRVYEQYF
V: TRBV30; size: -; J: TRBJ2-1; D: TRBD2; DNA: TGTGCCTGGAGTGTGGCTAGCGGGAGAGGGACCTACAATGAGCAGTTCTTC; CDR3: CAWSVASGRGTYNEQFF
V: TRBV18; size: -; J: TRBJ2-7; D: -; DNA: TGTGCCAGCTCACCCGCAGGGGCCAGTTACGAGCAGTACTTC; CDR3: CASSPAGASYEQYF
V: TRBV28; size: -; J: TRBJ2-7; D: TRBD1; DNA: TGTGCCAGCAGTTCCACCTCGCAGGGGGAATACTTC; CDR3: CASSSTSQGEYF
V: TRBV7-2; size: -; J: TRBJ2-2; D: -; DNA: TGTGCCAGCAGCTCAGAAGCTCATACCGGGGAGCTGTTTTTT; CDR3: CASSSEAHTGELFF
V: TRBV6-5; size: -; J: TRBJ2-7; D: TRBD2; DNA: TGTGCCAGCAGTTACGGCACAAGCGGGAGTTACGAGCAGTACTTC; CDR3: CASSYGTSGSYEQYF
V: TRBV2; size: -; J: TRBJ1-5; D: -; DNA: TGTGCCAGCAGAAGATCCTTGGGCAATCAGCCCCAGCATTTT; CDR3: CASRRSLGNQPQHF
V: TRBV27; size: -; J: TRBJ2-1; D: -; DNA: TGTGCCAGCAGTCCCCTGGTTGGAGACTACAATGAGCAGTTCTTC; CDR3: CASSPLVGDYNEQFF
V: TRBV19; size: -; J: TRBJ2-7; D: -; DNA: TGTGCCAGTAGTTCCCTTGTCCCCATCGGAGAGCAGTACTTC; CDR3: CASSSLVPIGEQYF
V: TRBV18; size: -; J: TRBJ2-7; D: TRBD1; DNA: TGTGCCAGCTCAGCGGACAGGGGCATATCCTACGAGCAGTACTTC; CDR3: CASSADRGISYEQYF
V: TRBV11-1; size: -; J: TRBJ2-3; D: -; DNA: TGTGCCAGCAGTTTGGATCGACGGGTAGATACGCAGTATTTT; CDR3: CASSLDRRVDTQYF
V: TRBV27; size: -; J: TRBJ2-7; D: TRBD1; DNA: TGTGCCAGCAGTGGACAGGGGGCGGGCGAGCAGTACTTC; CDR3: CASSGQGAGEQYF
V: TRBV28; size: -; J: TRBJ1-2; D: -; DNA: TGTGCCAGCAGTTTAAACGGTCAGGGGCATTATGGCTACACCTTC; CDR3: CASSLNGQGHYGYTF
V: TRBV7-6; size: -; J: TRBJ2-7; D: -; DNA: TGTGCCAGCAGCTTACGGTCCTACGAGCAGTACTTC; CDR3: CASSLRSYEQYF
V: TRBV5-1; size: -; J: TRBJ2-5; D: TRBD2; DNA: TGCGCCAGCAGCCCCGAACTAGCGGGATACCAAGAGACCCAGTACTTC; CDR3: CASSPELAGYQETQYF
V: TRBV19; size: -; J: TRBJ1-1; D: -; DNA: TGTGCCAGTACCCCCCAGGGATTATGGACTGAAGCTTTCTTT; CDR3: CASTPQGLWTEAFF
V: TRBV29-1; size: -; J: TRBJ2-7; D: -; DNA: TGCAGCGTTGAATCGGTCGGGCGGGCCCACGAGCAGTACTTC; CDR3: CSVESVGRAHEQYF
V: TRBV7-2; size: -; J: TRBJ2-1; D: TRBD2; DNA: TGTGCCAGCAGCCCGGCCGGACTAGCTTCCTACAATGAGCAGTTCTTC; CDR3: CASSPAGLASYNEQFF
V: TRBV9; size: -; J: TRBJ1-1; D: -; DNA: TGTGCCAGCAGCGTAGCCCCGGATGGGTTGGGGACTGAAGCTTTCTTT; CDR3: CASSVAPDGLGTEAFF
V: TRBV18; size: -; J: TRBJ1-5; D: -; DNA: TGTGCCAGCTCACGTTTCTCTGGACAGAAAGGAAGCAATCAGCCCCAGCATTTT; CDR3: CASSRFSGQKGSNQPQHF
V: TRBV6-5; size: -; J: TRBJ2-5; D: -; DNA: TGTGCCAGCAGTGCCGGGGTTTACCAAGAGACCCAGTACTTC; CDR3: CASSAGVYQETQYF
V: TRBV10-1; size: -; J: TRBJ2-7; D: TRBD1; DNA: TGCGCCAGTGCGGGACAGGGGATTTCCGAGCAGTACTTC; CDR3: CASAGQGISEQYF
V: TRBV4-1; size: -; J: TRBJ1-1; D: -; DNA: TGCGCCAGCAGCCAACCCTTTTTGAGACCGGTGAACACTGAAGCTTTCTTT; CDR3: CASSQPFLRPVNTEAFF
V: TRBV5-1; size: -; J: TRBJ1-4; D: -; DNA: TGCGCCAGCAGCCTTTCGTCGGGGGGGAATGAAAAACTGTTTTTT; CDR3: CASSLSSGGNEKLFF
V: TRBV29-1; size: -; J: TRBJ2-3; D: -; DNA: TGCAGCGTTGAAATATATCAGAGCACAGATACGCAGTATTTT; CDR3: CSVEIYQSTDTQYF
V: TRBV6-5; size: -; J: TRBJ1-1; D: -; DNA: TGTGCCAGCACGGCGGGGAAGAACACTGAAGCTTTCTTT; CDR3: CASTAGKNTEAFF
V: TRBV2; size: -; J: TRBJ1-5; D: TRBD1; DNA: TGTGCCAGCAGCGGGACAGGGAATAGCAATCAGCCCCAGCATTTT; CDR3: CASSGTGNSNQPQHF
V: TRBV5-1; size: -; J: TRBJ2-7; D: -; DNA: TGCGCCAGCAGCTTGGAAAGGGCCCCAGTCGGCGAGCAGTACTTC; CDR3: CASSLERAPVGEQYF
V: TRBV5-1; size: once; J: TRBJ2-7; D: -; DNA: TGCGCCAGCAGCGACCTGGGGGGCGCCTCCTACGAGCAGTACTTC; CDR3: CASSDLGGASYEQYF
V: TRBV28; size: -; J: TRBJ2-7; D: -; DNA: TGTGCCAGCAGTTTAAATCCAGGCCGAGGGACCTACGAGCAGTACTTC; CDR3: CASSLNPGRGTYEQYF
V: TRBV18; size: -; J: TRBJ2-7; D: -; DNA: TGTGCCAGCTCACCCCCGCACAAGGGCGAGCAGTACTTC; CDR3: CASSPPHKGEQYF
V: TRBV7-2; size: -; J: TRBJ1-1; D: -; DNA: TGTGCCAGCAGCTTACCGATGACATCTTCAACTTCAGCCCGATTT; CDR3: CASSLPMTSSTSARF
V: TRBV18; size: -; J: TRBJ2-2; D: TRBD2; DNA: TGTGCCAGCTCACCAGCCGGGACTAGCGGTCCGAACACCGGGGAGCTGTTTTTT; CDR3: CASSPAGTSGPNTGELFF
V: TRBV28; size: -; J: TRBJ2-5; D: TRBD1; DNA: TGTGCCAGCAGAGCACCGGGACAGGGTAGAGAGACCCAGTACTTC; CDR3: CASRAPGQGRETQYF
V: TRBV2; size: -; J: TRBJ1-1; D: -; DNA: TGTGCCAGCAGTGGGGGGGAACACTTTATAGCTTTCTTT; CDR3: CASSGGEHFIAFF
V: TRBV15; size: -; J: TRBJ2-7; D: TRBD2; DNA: TGTGCCACCAGCCCCCGAGGGACTAGCGGGCTTACGAGATTATACGAGCAGTACTTC; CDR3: CATSPRGTSGLTRLYEQYF
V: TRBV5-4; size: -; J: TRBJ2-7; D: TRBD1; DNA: TGTGCCAGCAGCTTCGGACAGGGGAACCCTTACGAGCAGTACTTC; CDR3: CASSFGQGNPYEQYF
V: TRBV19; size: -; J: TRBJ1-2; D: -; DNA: TGTGCCAGTGGGAGGGACACCGGCTTTACCTATGGCTACACCTTC; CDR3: CASGRDTGFTYGYTF